This T cell receptor (beta chain) was identified during a study of cytomegalovirus exposure and HLA in healthy donors. In the study overall: Tens of millions of unique TCRs, all from HLA-typed donors, were included in an early release of the data.

Germline CDR1 ENHRY, CDR2 SYGVKD. Unmatched junction bases numbered 6, after V lost 10 bases and J lost 2 bases. CDR3 length: 13 residues. Vbeta (60) and Jbeta (13) primers were used in the PCR. Assay: immunoSEQ multiplex PCR; the TCRdb copy retains only in-frame clones and omits some. The sample lists roughly 140,000 clones, 78% occurring once. Study-wide results and caveats: In terms of immune exposure information, only CMV serostatus was available. It was approximately 160 TCR beta chains that were listed as cytomegalovirus-associated.

For this clone: Its antigen remains unidentified.

The receptor was derived from a woman between 18 and 29 years old in good health and CMV-seropositive. The sample comprised PBMCs. This chain connects TRBV10-3 to TRBJ2-7, with 9 bases matching TRBD1. DNA of the CDR3: TGTGCCACCCTCGGGACAGGGACCTACGAGCAGTACTTC. It encodes CATLGTGTYEQYF.